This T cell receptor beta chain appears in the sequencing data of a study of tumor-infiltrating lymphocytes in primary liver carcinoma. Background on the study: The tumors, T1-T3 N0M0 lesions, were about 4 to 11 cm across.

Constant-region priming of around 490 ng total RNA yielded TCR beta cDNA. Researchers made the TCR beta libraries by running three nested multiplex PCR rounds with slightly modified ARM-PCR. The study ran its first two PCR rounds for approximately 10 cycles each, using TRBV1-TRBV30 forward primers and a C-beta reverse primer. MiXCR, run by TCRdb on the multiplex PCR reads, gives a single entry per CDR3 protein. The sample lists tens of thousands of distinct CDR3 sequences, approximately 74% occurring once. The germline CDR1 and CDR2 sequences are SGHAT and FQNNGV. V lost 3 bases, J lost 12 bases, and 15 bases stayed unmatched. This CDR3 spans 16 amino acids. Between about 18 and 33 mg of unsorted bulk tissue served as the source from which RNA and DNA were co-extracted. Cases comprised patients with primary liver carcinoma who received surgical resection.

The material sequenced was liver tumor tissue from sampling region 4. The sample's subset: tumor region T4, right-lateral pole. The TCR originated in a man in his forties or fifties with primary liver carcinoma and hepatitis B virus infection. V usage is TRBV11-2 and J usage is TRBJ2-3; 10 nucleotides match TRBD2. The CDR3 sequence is CASSFLAGALTDIQYF. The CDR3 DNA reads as TGTGCCAGCAGCTTCCTAGCGGGAGCACTTACAGATATTCAGTATTTT.